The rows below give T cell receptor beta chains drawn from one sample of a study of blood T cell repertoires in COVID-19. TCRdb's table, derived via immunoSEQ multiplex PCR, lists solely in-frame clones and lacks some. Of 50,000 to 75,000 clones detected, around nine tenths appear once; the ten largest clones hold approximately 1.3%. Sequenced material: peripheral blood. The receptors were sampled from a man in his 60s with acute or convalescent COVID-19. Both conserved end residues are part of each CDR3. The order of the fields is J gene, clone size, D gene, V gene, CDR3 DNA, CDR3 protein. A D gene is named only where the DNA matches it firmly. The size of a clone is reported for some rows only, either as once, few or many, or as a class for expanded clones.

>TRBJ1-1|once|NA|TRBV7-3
TGTGCCAGCAGCTTAAGTGCGGCGAACACTGAAGCTTTCTTT
CASSLSAANTEAFF
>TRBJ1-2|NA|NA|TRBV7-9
TGTGCCAGCAGCTTAGAACAGGCCCTTTCCTATGGCTACACCTTC
CASSLEQALSYGYTF
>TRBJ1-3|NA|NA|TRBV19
TGTGCCAGCCAGGGGATTAGCTCTGGAAACACCATATATTTT
CASQGISSGNTIYF
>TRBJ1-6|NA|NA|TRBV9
TGTGCCAGCAGCGTAGCTCCAGAGGGTTCACCCCTCCACTTT
CASSVAPEGSPLHF
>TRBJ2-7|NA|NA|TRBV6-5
TGTGCCAGCAGTAAGGGGGACAAATACTACGAGCAGTACTTC
CASSKGDKYYEQYF
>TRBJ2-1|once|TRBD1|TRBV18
TGTGCCAGCTCACCGACCGGGACAGGCTCCTACAATGAGCAGTTCTTC
CASSPTGTGSYNEQFF
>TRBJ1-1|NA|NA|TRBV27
TGTGCCAGCAGATTCGGTCTTGAAGCTTTCTTT
CASRFGLEAFF
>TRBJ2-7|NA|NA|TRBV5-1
TGCGCCAGCAGCATGCAGTCGGGGAGCTACGAGCAGTACTTC
CASSMQSGSYEQYF
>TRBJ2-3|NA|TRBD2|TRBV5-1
TGCGCCAGCAGCACCGGACTAGCGGGGGGGCAGTGGGGCACAGATACGCAGTATTTT
CASSTGLAGGQWGTDTQYF
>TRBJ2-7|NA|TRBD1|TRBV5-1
TGCGCCAGCAGCTTGGCCCCAGGGGGCTACGAGCAGTACTTC
CASSLAPGGYEQYF
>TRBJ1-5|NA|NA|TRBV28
TGTGCCAGCAGTTTAGCGGGTTATCCCCAGCATTTT
CASSLAGYPQHF
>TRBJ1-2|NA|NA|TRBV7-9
TGTGCCAGCACCCTTAGAACGGGGAAAGGTGGCTACACCTTC
CASTLRTGKGGYTF
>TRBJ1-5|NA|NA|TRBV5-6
TGTGCCAGCAGCTATGGCCAGGTGGGTCAGCCCCAGCATTTT
CASSYGQVGQPQHF
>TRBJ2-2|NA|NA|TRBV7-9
TGTGCCAGCAGCTTATTGCAGACGAACACCGGGGAGCTGTTTTTT
CASSLLQTNTGELFF
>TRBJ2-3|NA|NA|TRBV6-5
TGTGCCAGCAGTTACTCGCAGGCAGATACGCAGTATTTT
CASSYSQADTQYF
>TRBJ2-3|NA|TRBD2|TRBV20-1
TGCAGTGCTAGTGCTGGACTAGCAACAGATACGCAGTATTTT
CSASAGLATDTQYF
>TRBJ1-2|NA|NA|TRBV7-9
TGTGCCAGCAGCTTAGGCGGGGAGGAGGTCCTCGGCTACACCTTC
CASSLGGEEVLGYTF
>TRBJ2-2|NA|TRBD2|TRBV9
TGTGCCAGCAGCCTTTTGGTGGCCGGGACTAGCGGGGGGCGGAACACCGGGGAGCTGTTTTTT
CASSLLVAGTSGGRNTGELFF